Reported below is one T cell receptor (beta chain). A second PCR of 7 to 11 cycles used a sample-barcoded 5' primer and a J-beta primer mix. Each of the cDNA molecules was tagged by a template-switch adaptor with 12 random nucleotides. TCRdb fed the 5' RACE reads into MiXCR, producing one record per CDR3 protein. This table has some 290,000 distinct CDR3 sequences, less than 30% appearing once. CDR1 is MGHRA and CDR2 is YSYEKL in the germline V gene. This CDR3 contains 14 residues. The V end was cut by 8 bases, the J end by 2 bases, with 13 bases between. This record belongs to a study of blood T cells in healthy people across ages. Whole-study context: About one barcoded beta molecule per two T cells was the capture yield of template switching.

Each donor had 9 to 10 milliliters of peripheral blood drawn. The sequenced sample was blood. This receptor was taken from a woman in her 70s in good health. V and J are TRBV4-1 and TRBJ2-1, with unresolved D. In DNA form, the CDR3 reads TGCGCCAGCGCGGTGAGTTCTCCCTACAATGAGCAGTTCTTC. This codes for CASAVSSPYNEQFF.